Described below is a single TCR beta chain sequence and its context. The data were obtained in a study of blood T cell repertoires in COVID-19. Study information: Material from acute and convalescent COVID-19 was sourced from the United States, Italy and Spain. PBMCs, B-cell-depleted T cells, or T cells provided the cDNA or gDNA that made up the material.

It was during active infection that Seattle patients were enrolled and then longitudinally followed. Sequenced by immunoSEQ multiplex PCR; TCRdb stores in-frame clones only, minus some. The data contain 250,000 or so clones, around 90% of them singletons. V lost 3 bases and J lost 2, with 11 bases in between. There are 15 residues in the CDR3. Germline values: CDR1 KGHSH, CDR2 LQKENI. This chain uses TRBV18 with TRBJ2-1; maybe TRBD2 (5 bases). This TCR came from a man aged 30-40 years with COVID-19, enrolled during active disease. The sample taken for sequencing was peripheral blood. This chain's CDR3 is CASSPTRGTYNEQFF. The CDR3 DNA reads TGTGCCAGCTCACCGACCCGGGGTACCTACAATGAGCAGTTCTTC.